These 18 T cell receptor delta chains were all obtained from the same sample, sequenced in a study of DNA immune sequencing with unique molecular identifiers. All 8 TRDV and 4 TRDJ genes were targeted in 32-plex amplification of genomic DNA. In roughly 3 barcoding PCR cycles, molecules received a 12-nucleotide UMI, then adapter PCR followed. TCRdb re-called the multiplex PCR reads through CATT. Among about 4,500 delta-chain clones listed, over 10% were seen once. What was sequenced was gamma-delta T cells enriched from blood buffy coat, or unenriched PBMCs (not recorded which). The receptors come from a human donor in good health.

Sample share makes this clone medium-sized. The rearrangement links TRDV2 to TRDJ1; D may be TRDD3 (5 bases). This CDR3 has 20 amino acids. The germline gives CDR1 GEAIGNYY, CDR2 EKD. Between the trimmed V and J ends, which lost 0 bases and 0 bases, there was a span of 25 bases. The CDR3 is CACDTITGGRVHQYTDKLIF. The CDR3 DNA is TGTGCCTGTGACACCATAACGGGGGGCCGGGTTCATCAGTACACCGATAAACTCATCTTT.

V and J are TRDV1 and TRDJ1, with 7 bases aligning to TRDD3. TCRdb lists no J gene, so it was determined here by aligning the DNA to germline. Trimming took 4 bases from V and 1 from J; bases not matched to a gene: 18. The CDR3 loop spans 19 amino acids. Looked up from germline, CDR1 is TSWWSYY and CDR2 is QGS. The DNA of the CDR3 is TGTGCTCTTGGGGGATCCTCCCCTACGGGGATAGGGGGCACCGATAAACTCATCTTT. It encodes CALGGSSPTGIGGTDKLIF.

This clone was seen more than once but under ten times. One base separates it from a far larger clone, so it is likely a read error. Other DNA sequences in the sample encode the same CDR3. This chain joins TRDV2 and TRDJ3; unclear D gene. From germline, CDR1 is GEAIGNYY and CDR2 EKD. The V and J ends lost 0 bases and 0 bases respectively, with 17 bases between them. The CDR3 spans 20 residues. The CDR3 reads CACDTLGTTNGSWDTRQMFF. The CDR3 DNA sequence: TGTGCCTGTGACACCTTGGGCACCACGAACGGCTCCTGGGACACCCGACAGATGTTTTTC.

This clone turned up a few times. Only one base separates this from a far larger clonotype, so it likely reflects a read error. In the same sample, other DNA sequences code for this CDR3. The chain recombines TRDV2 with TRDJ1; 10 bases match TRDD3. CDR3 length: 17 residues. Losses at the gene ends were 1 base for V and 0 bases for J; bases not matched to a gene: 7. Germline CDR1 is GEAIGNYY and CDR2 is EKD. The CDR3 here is CACDTLGDGKYTDKLIF. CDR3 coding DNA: TGTGCCTGTGACACACTGGGGGATGGAAAGTACACCGATAAACTCATCTTT.

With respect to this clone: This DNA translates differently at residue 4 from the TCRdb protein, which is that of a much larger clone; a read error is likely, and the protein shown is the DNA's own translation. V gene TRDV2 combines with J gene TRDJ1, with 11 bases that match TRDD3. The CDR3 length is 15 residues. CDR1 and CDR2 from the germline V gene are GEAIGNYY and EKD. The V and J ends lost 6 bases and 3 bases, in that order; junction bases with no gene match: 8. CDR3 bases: TGTGCCTGTTACCCACTGGGGGATAAATCCGATAAACTCATCTTT. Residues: CACYPLGDKSDKLIF.

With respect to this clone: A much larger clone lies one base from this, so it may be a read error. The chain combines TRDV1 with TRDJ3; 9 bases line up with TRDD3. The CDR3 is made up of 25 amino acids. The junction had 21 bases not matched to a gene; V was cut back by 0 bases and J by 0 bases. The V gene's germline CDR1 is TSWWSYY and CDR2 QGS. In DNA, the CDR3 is TGTGCTCTTGGGGAACTTCCTATGGTCCCCATCCCTGGGGGATGCAGCTCCTGGGACACCCGACAGATGTTTTTC. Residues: CALGELPMVPIPGGCSSWDTRQMFF.

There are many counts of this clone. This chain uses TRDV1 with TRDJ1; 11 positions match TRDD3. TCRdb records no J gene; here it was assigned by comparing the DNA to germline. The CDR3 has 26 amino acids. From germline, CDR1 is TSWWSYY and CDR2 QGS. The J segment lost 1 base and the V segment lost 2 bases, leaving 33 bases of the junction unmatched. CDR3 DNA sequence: TGTGCTCTTGGGGAAGGTTGTCGACCTCCCCCTAGTGCTGGGGGATACCCCTTCGAAATCACCGATAAACTCATCTTT. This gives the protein CALGEGCRPPPSAGGYPFEITDKLIF.

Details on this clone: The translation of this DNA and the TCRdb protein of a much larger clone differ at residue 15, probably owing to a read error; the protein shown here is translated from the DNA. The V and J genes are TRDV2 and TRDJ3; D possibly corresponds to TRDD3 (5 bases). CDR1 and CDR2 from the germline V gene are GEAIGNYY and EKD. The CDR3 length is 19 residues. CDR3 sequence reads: CACDTGGLRSSWDTQQMFF. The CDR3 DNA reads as TGTGCCTGTGACACGGGGGGGCTACGGAGCTCCTGGGACACCCAACAGATGTTTTTC.

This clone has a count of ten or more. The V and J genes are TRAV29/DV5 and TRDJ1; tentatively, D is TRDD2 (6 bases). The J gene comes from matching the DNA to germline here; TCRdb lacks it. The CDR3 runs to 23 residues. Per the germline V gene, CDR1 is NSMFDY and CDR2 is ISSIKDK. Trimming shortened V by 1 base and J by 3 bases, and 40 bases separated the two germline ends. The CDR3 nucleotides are TGTGCAGCAAGCCGGCACACTGCCTTCCCTAGAGTTGAGGGAGCTTCTAATCCCGATAAACTCATCTTT. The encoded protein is CAASRHTAFPRVEGASNPDKLIF.

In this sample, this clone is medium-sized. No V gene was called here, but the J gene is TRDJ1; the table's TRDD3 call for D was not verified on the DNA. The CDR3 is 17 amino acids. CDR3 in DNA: TGTGCCTGTGATAGGGGGGGATTACTGGGGGGGCCCGATAAACTCATCTTT. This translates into CACDRGGLLGGPDKLIF.

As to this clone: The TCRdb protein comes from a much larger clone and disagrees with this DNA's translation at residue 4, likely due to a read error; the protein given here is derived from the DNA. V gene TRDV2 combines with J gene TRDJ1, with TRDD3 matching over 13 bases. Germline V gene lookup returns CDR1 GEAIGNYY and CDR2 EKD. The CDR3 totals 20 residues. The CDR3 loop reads CACGTVATGGYGGYTDKLIF. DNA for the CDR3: TGTGCCTGTGGCACCGTCGCTACTGGGGGATACGGAGGGTACACCGATAAACTCATCTTT.

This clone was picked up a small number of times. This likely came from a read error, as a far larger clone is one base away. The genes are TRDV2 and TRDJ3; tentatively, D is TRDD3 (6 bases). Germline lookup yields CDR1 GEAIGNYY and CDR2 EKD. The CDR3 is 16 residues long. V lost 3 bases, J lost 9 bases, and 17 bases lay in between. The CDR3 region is CACDSGVTLSTRQMFF. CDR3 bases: TGTGCCTGTGACTCTGGGGTTACGTTAAGCACCCGACAGATGTTTTTC.

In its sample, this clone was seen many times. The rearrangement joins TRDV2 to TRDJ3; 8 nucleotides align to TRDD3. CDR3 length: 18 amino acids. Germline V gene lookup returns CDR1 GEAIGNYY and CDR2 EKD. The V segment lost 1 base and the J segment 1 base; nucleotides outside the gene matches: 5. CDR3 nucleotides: TGTGCCTGTGACACTGCAGGGGGGATATCCTGGGACACCCGACAGATGTTTTTC. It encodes CACDTAGGISWDTRQMFF.

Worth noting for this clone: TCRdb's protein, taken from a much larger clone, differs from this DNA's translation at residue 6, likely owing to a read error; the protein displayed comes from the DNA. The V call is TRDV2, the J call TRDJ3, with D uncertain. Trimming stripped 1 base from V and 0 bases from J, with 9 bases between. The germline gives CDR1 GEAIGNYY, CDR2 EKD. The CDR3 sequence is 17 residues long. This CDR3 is CACDTTPPSWDTRQMFF. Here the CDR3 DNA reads TGTGCCTGTGACACAACGCCCCCCTCCTGGGACACCCGACAGATGTTTTTC.

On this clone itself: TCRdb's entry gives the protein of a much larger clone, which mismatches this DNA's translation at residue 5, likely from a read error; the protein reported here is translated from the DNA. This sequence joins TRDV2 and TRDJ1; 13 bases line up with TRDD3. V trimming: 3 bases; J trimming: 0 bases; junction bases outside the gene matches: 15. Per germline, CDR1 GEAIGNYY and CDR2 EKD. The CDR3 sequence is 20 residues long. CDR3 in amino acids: CACDAVATGGYGGYTDKLIF. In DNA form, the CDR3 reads TGTGCCTGTGACGCCGTCGCTACTGGGGGATACGGAGGGTACACCGATAAACTCATCTTT.

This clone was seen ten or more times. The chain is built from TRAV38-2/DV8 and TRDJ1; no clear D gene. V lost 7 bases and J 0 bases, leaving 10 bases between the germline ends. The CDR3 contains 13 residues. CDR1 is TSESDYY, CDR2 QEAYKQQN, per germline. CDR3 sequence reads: CAYGSVYTDKLIF. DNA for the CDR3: TGTGCTTATGGATCTGTATACACCGATAAACTCATCTTT.

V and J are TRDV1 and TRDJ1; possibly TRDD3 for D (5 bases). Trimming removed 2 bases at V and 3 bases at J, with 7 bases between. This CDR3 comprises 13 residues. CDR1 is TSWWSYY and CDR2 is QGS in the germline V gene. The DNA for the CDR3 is TGTGCTCTTGGGGAAAGCTGGGCCGATAAACTCATCTTT. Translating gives CALGESWADKLIF.

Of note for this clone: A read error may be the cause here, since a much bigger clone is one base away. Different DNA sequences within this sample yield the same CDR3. CDR3 residues: CAFKKAPVLGDRGKLIF. DNA of the CDR3: TGTGCCTTTAAGAAAGCTCCCGTACTGGGGGACCGAGGTAAACTCATCTTT. This sequence joins TRDV3 and TRDJ1; 9 nucleotides match TRDD3. This CDR3 is built from 17 residues. Germline V gene lookup returns CDR1 TVYSNPD and CDR2 GDNSRS (reference sequence). Losses at the gene ends were 1 base for V and 7 bases for J; bases not matched to a gene: 19.